These T cell receptor beta chains were read from a single sample in a study of blood T cell repertoires in COVID-19. The method was immunoSEQ multiplex PCR; TCRdb's version includes in-frame clones alone and lacks a portion of them. The sample has some 500,000 clones, about 88% seen once. Sequenced sample: peripheral blood. The receptors come from a woman aged 50 to 65 with COVID-19, enrolled during active disease. Both conserved end residues are part of each CDR3. D genes are given only for firm matches. Size is omitted from some rows. Given values are once, few, many or a class for expanded clones.

j_gene | d_gene | abundance | v_gene | CDR3nt | CDR3aa
TRBJ1-6 | . | . | TRBV12-3/TRBV12-4 | TGTGCCAGCAGTTTAGTGGGGCGTCCGGTCCTCCACTTT | CASSLVGRPVLHF
TRBJ2-7 | . | once | TRBV28 | TGTGCCAGCAGTCTCGGGACTTCGGGTACCTACGAGCAGTACTTC | CASSLGTSGTYEQYF
TRBJ1-2 | . | . | TRBV5-1 | TGCGCCAGCAGCTTGGGTGGCAGGGGTTATGGCTACACCTTC | CASSLGGRGYGYTF
TRBJ2-1 | . | . | TRBV19 | TGTGCCAGTAGTATAAGTACCCCCTTCGGCAATGAGCAGTTCTTC | CASSISTPFGNEQFF
TRBJ2-2 | . | . | TRBV4-1 | TGCGCCAGCAGCCAAGGGAACAGGGGAGGCACCGGGGAGCTGTTTTTT | CASSQGNRGGTGELFF
TRBJ1-6 | . | . | TRBV4-2 | TGTGCCAGCAGCCAGGGCCCCTTGAGCTCCTATAATTCACCCCTCCACTTT | CASSQGPLSSYNSPLHF
TRBJ1-3 | TRBD1 | . | TRBV5-6 | TGTGCCAGCAGCTCCCTAAGACAGGGCGGAAACACCATATATTTT | CASSSLRQGGNTIYF
TRBJ1-3 | . | . | TRBV7-8 | TGTGCCAGCAGCCTAAGGTGGGCAGATGGAAACACCATATATTTT | CASSLRWADGNTIYF
TRBJ2-2 | TRBD2 | . | TRBV19 | TGTGCCAGTAGTATTGGGAGGGCCCTCACCGGGGAGCTGTTTTTT | CASSIGRALTGELFF
TRBJ1-2 | TRBD1 | . | TRBV10-3 | TGTGCCATCAGTGGGGGGACAGACTATGGTGGCTACACCTTC | CAISGGTDYGGYTF
TRBJ2-1 | TRBD2 | . | TRBV13 | TGTGCCAGCAGCTCAGGCCTAGCGGGGAGCCACAATGAGCAGTTCTTC | CASSSGLAGSHNEQFF
TRBJ1-3 | TRBD1 | . | TRBV7-8 | TGTGCCAGCAGCTTAGCCTATAGGGACAGTGGAAACACCATATATTTT | CASSLAYRDSGNTIYF
TRBJ2-2 | TRBD1 | . | TRBV6-6 | TGTGCCAGCAGTCACTCAGGGGGCACTGACACCGGGGAGCTGTTTTTT | CASSHSGGTDTGELFF
TRBJ1-1 | . | . | TRBV30 | TGTGCCTGGGCACAGGTGAAGGGCACTGAAGCTTTCTTT | CAWAQVKGTEAFF
TRBJ2-7 | . | . | TRBV5-6 | TGTGCCAGCAGCTTGACCATAATGAGCTCCTACGAGCAGTACTTC | CASSLTIMSSYEQYF
TRBJ1-2 | . | . | TRBV19 | TGTGCCTCTAATCTGGGAGGGGTTAGTAATGGCTACACCTTC | CASNLGGVSNGYTF
TRBJ1-5 | . | few | TRBV2 | TGTGCCAGCAGACTGGGAGTTGGGAGTCAGCCCCAGCATTTT | CASRLGVGSQPQHF
TRBJ2-3 | TRBD1 | . | TRBV12-5 | TGTGCTAGTGGCCCAACAGGGGCTAGCACAGATACGCAGTATTTT | CASGPTGASTDTQYF
TRBJ2-7 | TRBD2 | . | TRBV11-2 | TGTGCCAGCAGCTCCACTAGCGGGGGCTACGAGCAGTACTTC | CASSSTSGGYEQYF
TRBJ2-3 | . | . | TRBV6-5 | TGTGCTACCAGAGGCACCACAGATACGCAGTATTTT | CATRGTTDTQYF
TRBJ2-6 | TRBD1 | . | TRBV24-1 | TGTGCCACCAGTGATGCCCGGACAGGTCTCGACGTCCTGACTTTC | CATSDARTGLDVLTF
TRBJ2-2 | TRBD2 | . | TRBV12-5 | TGTGCTAGTGGTTTGGTACAGGATGGGGGGCTAGCGGGGATTCAGACCGGGGAGCTGTTTTTT | CASGLVQDGGLAGIQTGELFF
TRBJ2-2 | . | once | TRBV6-2/TRBV6-3 | TGTGCCAGCAGCCCCATGGGGTGGGGGGCGAACACCGGGGAGCTGTTTTTT | CASSPMGWGANTGELFF
TRBJ2-1 | TRBD2 | . | TRBV3-1/TRBV3-2 | TGTGCCAGCAGCCCCCTGGGCGGGGGAGGCAATGAGCAGTTCTTC | CASSPLGGGGNEQFF
TRBJ1-2 | . | . | TRBV7-8 | TGTGCCAGCAGCTTAGTCGGGGGGAACTATGGCTACACCTTC | CASSLVGGNYGYTF
TRBJ1-5 | . | . | TRBV6-1 | TGTGCCAGCAGTGCCTTCTCGGACAGATATAGCAATCAGCCCCAGCATTTT | CASSAFSDRYSNQPQHF
TRBJ1-5 | . | . | TRBV1 | TGCACCAGCAGCCATGAAGTGGACAGGGTCAAGGGGGGGCCCCAGCATTTT | CTSSHEVDRVKGGPQHF
TRBJ2-5 | . | . | TRBV7-2 | TGTGCCAGCAGCTTACAGGACGGACTGCAAGAGACCCAGTACTTC | CASSLQDGLQETQYF
TRBJ2-3 | TRBD2 | . | TRBV6-1 | TGTGCCAGCAGTGAAGCGGGAGGGGTCCTAGCGGGGGGTATGTATTTT | CASSEAGGVLAGGMYF
TRBJ1-2 | . | . | TRBV25-1 | TGTGCCAGCAGTGAATTTCAGGATTTGAACTATGGCTACACCTTC | CASSEFQDLNYGYTF
TRBJ1-2 | TRBD1 | . | TRBV7-9 | TGTGCCAGCAGCTTAGACAGGGGTGGCTATGGCTACACCTTC | CASSLDRGGYGYTF
TRBJ1-3 | . | . | TRBV5-1 | TGCGCCAGCAGCTTTATACAGGGCGGCTCTGGAAACACCATATATTTT | CASSFIQGGSGNTIYF
TRBJ1-5 | . | once | TRBV6-6 | TGTGCCAGCAGTCCCGAGACCCCCAGGCATAGCAATCAGCCCCAGCATTTT | CASSPETPRHSNQPQHF
TRBJ1-2 | TRBD1 | . | TRBV7-6 | TGTGCCAGCAGCCCCCAGGGAGGGGGACAGGTCTATGGCTACACCTTC | CASSPQGGGQVYGYTF
TRBJ1-2 | TRBD1 | . | TRBV30 | TGTGCCTGGAGTCACAGGGGGGCGGGTGGCTACACCTTC | CAWSHRGAGGYTF
TRBJ1-2 | . | . | TRBV3-1/TRBV3-2 | TGTGCCAGCAGCCAAGGAACACCGATCTATGGCTACACCTTC | CASSQGTPIYGYTF
TRBJ2-6 | . | . | TRBV3-1/TRBV3-2 | TGTGCCAGCAGCCAAGAAGGAGGACCTCCGGGGGCCAACGTCCTGACTTTC | CASSQEGGPPGANVLTF
TRBJ1-1 | . | . | TRBV19 | TGTGCCAGTAGTATCGATTCTGTCGGGAACACTGAAGCTTTCTTT | CASSIDSVGNTEAFF
TRBJ2-7 | . | . | TRBV6-1 | TGTGCCAGCAGTGAAGCGCTAAATCCTTCCTACGAGCAGTACTTC | CASSEALNPSYEQYF
TRBJ1-2 | . | . | TRBV23-1 | TGCGCCATCGAGTTCCGTTATGGCTACACCTTC | CAIEFRYGYTF
TRBJ1-5 | TRBD1 | . | TRBV19 | TGTGCCAGTAGTATTTACGCAGGGGGGAAGAATAGCAATCAGCCCCAGCATTTT | CASSIYAGGKNSNQPQHF